This T cell receptor (beta chain) was sequenced during a study of PD-L1 blockade in urothelial cancer. Study at large: Beginning around 2014, patients received atezolizumab, given as 1,200 mg intravenously every 3 weeks. Timepoints chosen for blood analysis were 3 weeks (second dose) and 6 weeks after treatment start.

Measured with immunoSEQ multiplex PCR; TCRdb has only the in-frame clones, and not every one. The table includes 40,000 to 45,000 clones, 82% detected once. This CDR3 comprises 13 residues. CDR1 is SGHTS, CDR2 YDEGEE, per germline. The V segment lost 0 bases and the J segment 6 bases; nucleotides outside the gene matches: 3. This chain links TRBV5-8 with TRBJ2-7, with TRBD1 identical over 7 bases. The material sequenced was PBMCs, taken around atezolizumab (anti-PD-L1) treatment. The source is a man between 65 and 80 years old with urothelial cancer. DNA for the CDR3: TGTGCCAGCAGCTTGGGACAGGGACGCGAGCAGTACTTC. Residues: CASSLGQGREQYF.